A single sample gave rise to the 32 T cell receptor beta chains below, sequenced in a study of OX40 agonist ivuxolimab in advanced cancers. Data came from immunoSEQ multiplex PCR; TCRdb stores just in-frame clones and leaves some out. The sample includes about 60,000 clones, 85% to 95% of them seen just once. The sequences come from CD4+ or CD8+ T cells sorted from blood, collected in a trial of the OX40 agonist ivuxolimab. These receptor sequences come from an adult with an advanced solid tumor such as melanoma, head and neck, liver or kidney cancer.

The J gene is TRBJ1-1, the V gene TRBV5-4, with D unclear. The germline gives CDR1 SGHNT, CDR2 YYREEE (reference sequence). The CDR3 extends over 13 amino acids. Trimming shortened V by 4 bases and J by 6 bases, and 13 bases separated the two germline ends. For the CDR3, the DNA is TGTGCCAGCAGCAGGAACCTCCGGCCTGAAGCTTTCTTT. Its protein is CASSRNLRPEAFF.

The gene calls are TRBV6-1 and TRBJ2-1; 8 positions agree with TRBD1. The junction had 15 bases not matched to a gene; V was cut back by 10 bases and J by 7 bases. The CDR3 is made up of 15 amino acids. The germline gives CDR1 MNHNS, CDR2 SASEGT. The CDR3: CATEDRDQGRNEQFF. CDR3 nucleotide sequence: TGTGCCACCGAGGACAGGGACCAAGGGAGGAATGAGCAGTTCTTC.

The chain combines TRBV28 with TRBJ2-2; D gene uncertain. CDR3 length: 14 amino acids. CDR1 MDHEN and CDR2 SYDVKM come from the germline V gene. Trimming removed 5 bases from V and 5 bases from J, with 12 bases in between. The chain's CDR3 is CASSPRVRTGELFF. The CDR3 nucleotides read TGTGCCAGCAGTCCAAGGGTGAGAACCGGGGAGCTGTTTTTT.

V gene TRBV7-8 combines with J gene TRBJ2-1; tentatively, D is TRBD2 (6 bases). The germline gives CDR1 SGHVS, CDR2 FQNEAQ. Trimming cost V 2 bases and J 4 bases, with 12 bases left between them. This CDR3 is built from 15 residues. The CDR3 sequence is CASSLWASEYNEQFF. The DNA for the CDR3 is TGTGCCAGCAGCTTATGGGCTAGCGAGTACAATGAGCAGTTCTTC.

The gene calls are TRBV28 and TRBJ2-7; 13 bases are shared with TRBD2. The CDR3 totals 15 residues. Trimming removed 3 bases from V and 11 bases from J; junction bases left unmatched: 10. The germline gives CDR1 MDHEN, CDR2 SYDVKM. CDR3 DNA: TGTGCCAGCAGTTTCGACGGGACTAGCGGGACGCAAAAGTACTTC. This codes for CASSFDGTSGTQKYF.

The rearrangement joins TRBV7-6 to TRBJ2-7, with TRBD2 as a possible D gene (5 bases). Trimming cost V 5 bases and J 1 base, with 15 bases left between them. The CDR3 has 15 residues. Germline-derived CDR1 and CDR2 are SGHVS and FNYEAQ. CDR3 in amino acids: CASSPLSGGSYEQYF. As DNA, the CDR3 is TGTGCCAGCAGCCCCCTAAGCGGAGGATCCTACGAGCAGTACTTC.

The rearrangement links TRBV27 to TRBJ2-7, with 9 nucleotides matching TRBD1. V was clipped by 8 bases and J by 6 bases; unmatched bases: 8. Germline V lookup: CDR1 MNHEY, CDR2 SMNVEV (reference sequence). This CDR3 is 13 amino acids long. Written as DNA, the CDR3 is TGTGCCAGCGGAACCGGGACAGGGTCCGAGCAGTACTTC. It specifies CASGTGTGSEQYF.

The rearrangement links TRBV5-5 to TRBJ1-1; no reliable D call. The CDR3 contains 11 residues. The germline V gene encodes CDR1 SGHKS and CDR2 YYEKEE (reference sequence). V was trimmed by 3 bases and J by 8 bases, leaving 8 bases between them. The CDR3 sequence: CASSSHMEAFF. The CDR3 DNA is TGTGCCAGCAGCTCCCATATGGAAGCTTTCTTT. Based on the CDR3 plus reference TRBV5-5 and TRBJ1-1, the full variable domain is DAGVTQSPTHLIKTRGQQVTLRCSPISGHKSVSWYQQVLGQGPQFIFQYYEKEERGRGNFPDRFSARQFPNYSSELNVNALLLGDSALYLCASSSHMEAFFGQGTRLTVV.

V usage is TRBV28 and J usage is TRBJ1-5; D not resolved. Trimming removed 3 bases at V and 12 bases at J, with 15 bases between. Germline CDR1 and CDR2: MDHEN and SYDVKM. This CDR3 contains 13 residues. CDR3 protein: CASSFPPSTSQHF. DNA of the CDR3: TGTGCCAGCAGTTTCCCCCCGTCTACTAGCCAGCATTTT.

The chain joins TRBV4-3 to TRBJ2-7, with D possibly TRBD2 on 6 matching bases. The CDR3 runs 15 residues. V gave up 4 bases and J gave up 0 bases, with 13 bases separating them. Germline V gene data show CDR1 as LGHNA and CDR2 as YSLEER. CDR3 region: CASSPRAGNSYEQYF. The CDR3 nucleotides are TGCGCCAGCAGCCCCCGCGCGGGAAACTCCTACGAGCAGTACTTC.

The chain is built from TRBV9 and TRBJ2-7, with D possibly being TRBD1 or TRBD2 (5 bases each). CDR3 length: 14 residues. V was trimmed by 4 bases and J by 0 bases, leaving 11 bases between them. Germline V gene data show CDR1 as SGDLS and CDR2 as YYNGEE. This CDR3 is CASSPRDHSYEQYF. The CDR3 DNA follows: TGTGCCAGCAGCCCCCGGGACCACTCCTACGAGCAGTACTTC.

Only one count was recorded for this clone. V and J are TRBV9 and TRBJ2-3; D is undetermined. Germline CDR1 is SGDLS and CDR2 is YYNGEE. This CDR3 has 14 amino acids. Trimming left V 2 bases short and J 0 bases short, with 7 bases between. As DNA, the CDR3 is TGTGCCAGCAGCGTGGGTTCTAGCACAGATACGCAGTATTTT. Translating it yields CASSVGSSTDTQYF. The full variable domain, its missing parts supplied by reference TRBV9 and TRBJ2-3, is DSGVTQTPKHLITATGQRVTLRCSPRSGDLSVYWYQQSLDQGLQFLIQYYNGEERAKGNILERFSAQQFPDLHSELNLSSLELGDSALYFCASSVGSSTDTQYFGPGTRLTVL.

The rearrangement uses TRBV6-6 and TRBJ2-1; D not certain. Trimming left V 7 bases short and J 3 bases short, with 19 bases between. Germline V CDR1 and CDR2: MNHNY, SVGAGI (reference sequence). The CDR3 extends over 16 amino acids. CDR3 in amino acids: CASIPSPVGYYNEQFF. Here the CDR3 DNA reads TGTGCCAGCATCCCGTCCCCGGTGGGCTACTACAATGAGCAGTTCTTC.

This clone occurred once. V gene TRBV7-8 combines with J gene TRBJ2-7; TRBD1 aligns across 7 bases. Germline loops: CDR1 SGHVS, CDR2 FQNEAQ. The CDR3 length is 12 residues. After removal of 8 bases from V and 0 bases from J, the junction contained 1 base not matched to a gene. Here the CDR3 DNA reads TGTGCCAGCGGGACAGACTCCTACGAGCAGTACTTC. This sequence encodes CASGTDSYEQYF.

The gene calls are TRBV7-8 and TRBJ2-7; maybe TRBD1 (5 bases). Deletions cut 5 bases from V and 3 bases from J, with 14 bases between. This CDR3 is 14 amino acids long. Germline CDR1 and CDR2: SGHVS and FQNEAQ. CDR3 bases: TGTGCCAGCAGCGCAAGGGCAGGGAACTACGAGCAGTACTTC. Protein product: CASSARAGNYEQYF.

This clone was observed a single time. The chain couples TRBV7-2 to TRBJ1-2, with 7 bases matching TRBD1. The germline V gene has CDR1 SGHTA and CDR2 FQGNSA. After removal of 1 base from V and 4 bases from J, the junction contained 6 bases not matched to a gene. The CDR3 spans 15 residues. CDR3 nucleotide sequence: TGTGCCAGCAGCTTAGTTGCAGGGGGTAGCTATGGCTACACCTTC. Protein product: CASSLVAGGSYGYTF.

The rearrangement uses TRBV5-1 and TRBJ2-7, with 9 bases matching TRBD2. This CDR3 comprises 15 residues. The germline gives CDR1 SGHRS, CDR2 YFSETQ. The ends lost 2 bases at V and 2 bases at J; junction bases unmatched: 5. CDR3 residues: CASSLASGTTYEQYF. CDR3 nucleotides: TGCGCCAGCAGCTTAGCTAGCGGGACAACCTACGAGCAGTACTTC.

The CDR3 DNA is TGCGCCAGCAGCCAAGTCTTATGGCAACACGAGCAGTACTTC. Its translation is CASSQVLWQHEQYF. The chain carries TRBV4-3 and TRBJ2-7; D gene uncertain. The V gene's germline CDR1 is LGHNA and CDR2 YSLEER. The CDR3 has 14 residues. V was trimmed by 1 base and J by 5 bases, leaving 12 bases between them.

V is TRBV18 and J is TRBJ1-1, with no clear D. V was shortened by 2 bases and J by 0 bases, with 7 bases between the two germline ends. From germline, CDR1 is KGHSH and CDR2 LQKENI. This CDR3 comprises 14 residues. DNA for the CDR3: TGTGCCAGCTCACCAGAGGGCCTGAACACTGAAGCTTTCTTT. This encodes CASSPEGLNTEAFF.

The CDR3 loop reads CASSLSGQGKLSTGELFF. DNA of the CDR3: TGTGCCAGCAGTTTATCGGGACAGGGTAAATTAAGCACCGGGGAGCTGTTTTTT. V is TRBV27 and J is TRBJ2-2, with 9 bases identical to TRBD1. The CDR3 is 18 amino acids. V was pared by 0 bases and J by 4 bases, with 9 bases of the junction left unmatched. CDR1 MNHEY and CDR2 SMNVEV come from the germline V gene (reference sequence).

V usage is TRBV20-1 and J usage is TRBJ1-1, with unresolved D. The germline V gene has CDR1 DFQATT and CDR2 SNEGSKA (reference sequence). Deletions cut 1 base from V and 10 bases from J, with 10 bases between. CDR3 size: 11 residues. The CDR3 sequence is CSARALGLAFF. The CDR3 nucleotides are TGCAGTGCTAGAGCCCTCGGTCTAGCTTTCTTT.

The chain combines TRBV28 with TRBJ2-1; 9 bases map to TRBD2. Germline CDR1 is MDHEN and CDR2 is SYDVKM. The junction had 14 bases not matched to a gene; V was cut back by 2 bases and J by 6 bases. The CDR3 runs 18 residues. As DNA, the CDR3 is TGTGCCAGCAGTTTAAATTTTGGGCGGGAGGGTGGTTTCAATGAGCAGTTCTTC. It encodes CASSLNFGREGGFNEQFF.

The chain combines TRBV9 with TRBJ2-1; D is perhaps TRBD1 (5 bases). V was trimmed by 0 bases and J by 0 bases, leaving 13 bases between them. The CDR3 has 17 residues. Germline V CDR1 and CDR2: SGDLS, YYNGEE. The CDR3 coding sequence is TGTGCCAGCAGCGTAGGGACAAGACCCAGCTCCTACAATGAGCAGTTCTTC. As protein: CASSVGTRPSSYNEQFF.

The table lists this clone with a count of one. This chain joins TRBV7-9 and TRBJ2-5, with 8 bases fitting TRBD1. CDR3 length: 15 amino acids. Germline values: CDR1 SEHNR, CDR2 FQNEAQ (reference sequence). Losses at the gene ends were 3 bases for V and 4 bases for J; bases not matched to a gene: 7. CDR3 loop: CASSFPTGEAETQYF. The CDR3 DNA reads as TGTGCCAGCAGCTTCCCGACAGGGGAGGCAGAGACCCAGTACTTC.

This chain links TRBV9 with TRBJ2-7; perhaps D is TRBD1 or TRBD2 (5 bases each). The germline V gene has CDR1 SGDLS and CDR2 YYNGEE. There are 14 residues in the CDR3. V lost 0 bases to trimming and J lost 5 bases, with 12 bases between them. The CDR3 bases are TGTGCCAGCAGCGTAGTTGACCGGGGCCACGAGCAGTACTTC. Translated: CASSVVDRGHEQYF.

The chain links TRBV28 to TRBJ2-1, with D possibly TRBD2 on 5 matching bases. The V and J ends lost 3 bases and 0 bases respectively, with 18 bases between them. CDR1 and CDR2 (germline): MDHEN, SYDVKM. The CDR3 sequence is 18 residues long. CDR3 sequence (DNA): TGTGCCAGCAGTTTTCCAGCATTACTGGCGGGCTCCTACAATGAGCAGTTCTTC. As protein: CASSFPALLAGSYNEQFF.

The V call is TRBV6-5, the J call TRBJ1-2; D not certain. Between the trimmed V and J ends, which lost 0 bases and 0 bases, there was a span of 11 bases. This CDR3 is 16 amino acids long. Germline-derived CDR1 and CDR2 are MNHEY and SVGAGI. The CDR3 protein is CASSYSFEGSNYGYTF. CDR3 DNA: TGTGCCAGCAGTTACTCGTTTGAGGGCTCTAACTATGGCTACACCTTC.

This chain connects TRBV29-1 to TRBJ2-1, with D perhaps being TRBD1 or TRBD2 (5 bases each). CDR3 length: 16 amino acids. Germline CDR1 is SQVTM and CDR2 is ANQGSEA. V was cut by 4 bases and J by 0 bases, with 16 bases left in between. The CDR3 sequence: CSVGGRGSSSYNEQFF. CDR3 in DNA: TGCAGCGTTGGGGGACGGGGCTCCAGCTCCTACAATGAGCAGTTCTTC.

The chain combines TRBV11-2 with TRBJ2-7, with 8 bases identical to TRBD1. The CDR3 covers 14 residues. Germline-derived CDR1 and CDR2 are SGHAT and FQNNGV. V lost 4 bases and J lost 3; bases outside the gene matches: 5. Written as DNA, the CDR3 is TGTGCCAGCAGCTACGGGACAGGTAACTACGAGCAGTACTTC. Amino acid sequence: CASSYGTGNYEQYF.

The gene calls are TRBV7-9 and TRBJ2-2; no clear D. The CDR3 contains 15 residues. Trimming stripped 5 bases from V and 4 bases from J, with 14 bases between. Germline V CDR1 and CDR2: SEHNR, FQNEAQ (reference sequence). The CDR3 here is CASSPNLRGTGELFF. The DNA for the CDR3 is TGTGCCAGCAGCCCTAACCTCCGAGGCACCGGGGAGCTGTTTTTT.

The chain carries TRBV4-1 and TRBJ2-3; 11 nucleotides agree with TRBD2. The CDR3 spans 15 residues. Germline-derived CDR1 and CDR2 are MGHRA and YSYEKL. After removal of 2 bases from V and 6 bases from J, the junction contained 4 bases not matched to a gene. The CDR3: CASSQLAGGLDTQYF. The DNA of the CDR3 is TGCGCCAGCAGCCAACTAGCGGGAGGACTGGATACGCAGTATTTT.

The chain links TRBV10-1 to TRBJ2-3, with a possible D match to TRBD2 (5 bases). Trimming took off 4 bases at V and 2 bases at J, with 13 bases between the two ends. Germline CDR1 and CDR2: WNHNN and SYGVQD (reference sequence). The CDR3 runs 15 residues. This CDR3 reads CASSGHAGDTDTQYF. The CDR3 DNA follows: TGCGCCAGCAGTGGGCATGCCGGGGACACAGATACGCAGTATTTT.